These 21 T cell receptor beta chains were sequenced from one sample in a study of human T cells and chemical hapten exposure. Sample time point: pre-sensitization, week 0. Treatment defined: therapeutic diphenylcyclopropenone sensitization with weekly scalp DPC. From the RACE reads, TCRdb called clonotypes with MiXCR, one entry per CDR3 protein. Seen here are 85,000 to 120,000 distinct CDR3 sequences, more than 10% observed once, and the top ten hold around 1.5%. Sequencing used whole blood, obtained in connection with sensitization to the hapten diphenylcyclopropenone (DPC). These TCRs come from a woman aged 45 to 65 with alopecia areata. Some clones in this sample may be carry-over from other donors' samples.

The chain couples TRBV7-2 to TRBJ1-1; D uncertain. There are 13 residues in the CDR3. Per the germline V gene, CDR1 is SGHTA and CDR2 is FQGNSA. V was cut by 5 bases and J by 1 base, with 8 bases left in between. The CDR3 is CASSLQRNTEAFF. The CDR3 DNA reads TGTGCCAGCAGCCTCCAAAGGAACACTGAAGCTTTCTTT.

The chain is built from TRBV7-2 and TRBJ1-2; 8 positions match TRBD1. V lost 4 bases, J lost 8 bases, and 6 bases stayed unmatched. The CDR3 is 13 residues long. CDR1 is SGHTA and CDR2 is FQGNSA in the germline V gene. The CDR3 reads CASSSWTGQGYTF. The CDR3 DNA reads as TGTGCCAGCAGCTCTTGGACAGGGCAGGGCTACACCTTC.

This clonotype was counted only a few times. The chain employs TRBV5-6 and TRBJ1-4, with D unresolved. Trimming removed 0 bases from V and 7 bases from J, with 13 bases in between. Per germline, CDR1 SGHDT and CDR2 YYEEEE. This CDR3 contains 15 residues. DNA of the CDR3: TGTGCCAGCAGCTTGGTTTTGTCGCCCAGTGAAAAACTGTTTTTT. This codes for CASSLVLSPSEKLFF.

Only a few counts were recorded for this clonotype. The chain carries TRBV11-2 and TRBJ1-1; possibly TRBD1 for D (6 bases). With 5 bases removed from V and 0 bases from J, the gap between germline ends came to 13 bases. In germline, CDR1 is SGHAT, CDR2 FQNNGV. This CDR3 has 15 amino acids. The CDR3 nucleotides read TGTGCCAGCAGCCCCTGGACAGACATGAACACTGAAGCTTTCTTT. As protein: CASSPWTDMNTEAFF.

This clonotype was counted a few times. This chain links TRBV24-1 with TRBJ2-3; no definite D call. Germline values: CDR1 KGHDR, CDR2 SFDVKD. Trimming pared 7 bases from V and 1 base from J, leaving 8 bases between. This CDR3 comprises 13 residues. CDR3 bases: TGTGCCACCAGGGGGTGGGGCACAGATACGCAGTATTTT. Protein product: CATRGWGTDTQYF.

This clonotype has only a few counts. The CDR3 reads CASSSRAGRLYEQYF. The CDR3 DNA reads TGTGCCAGCAGTTCGAGAGCGGGGAGACTCTACGAGCAGTACTTC. The chain couples TRBV28 to TRBJ2-7, with 7 nucleotides matching TRBD2. Germline CDR1 and CDR2: MDHEN and SYDVKM. J lost 3 bases, V lost 4 bases, and 9 bases had no gene match. The CDR3 contains 15 residues.

This rearrangement joins TRBV15 to TRBJ1-4, with D hard to call. The length of the CDR3 is 15 residues. Germline V gives CDR1 LNHNV, CDR2 YYDKDF (reference sequence). Trimming left V 3 bases short and J 3 bases short, with 11 bases between. The CDR3 bases are TGTGCCACCAGCAGGCCCAATCGAGCTAATGAAAAACTGTTTTTT. Amino acid sequence: CATSRPNRANEKLFF.

A few counts support this clonotype. The chain is built from TRBV3-1 and TRBJ2-2; D gene uncertain. The CDR3 length is 13 residues. The germline V gene encodes CDR1 LGHDT and CDR2 YNNKEL (reference sequence). The V end was cut by 2 bases, the J end by 8 bases, with 9 bases between. The CDR3 loop is CASSQTKLGELFF. The CDR3 nucleotides are TGTGCCAGCAGCCAAACGAAATTGGGGGAGCTGTTTTTT. Variable domain in full (rest from reference TRBV3-1 and TRBJ2-2): DTAVSQTPKYLVTQMGNDKSIKCEQNLGHDTMYWYKQDSKKFLKIMFSYNNKELIINETVPNRFSPKSPDKAHLNLHINSLELGDSAVYFCASSQTKLGELFFGEGSRLTVL.

J is TRBJ1-2 and V is TRBV28; TRBD1 agrees at 8 bases. In germline, CDR1 is MDHEN, CDR2 SYDVKM. The CDR3 is 14 residues long. The junction had 7 bases not matched to a gene; V was cut back by 6 bases and J by 4 bases. For the CDR3, the DNA is TGTGCCAGCAGATCGGGACAGGATGTCTATGGCTACACCTTC. Translated: CASRSGQDVYGYTF.

This clonotype was observed many times. The CDR3: CASSPDAGEAFF. The CDR3 region has the DNA TGTGCCAGCAGTCCTGATGCAGGGGAAGCTTTCTTT. The gene calls are TRBV2 and TRBJ1-1; maybe TRBD1 (5 bases). Between the trimmed V and J ends, which lost 5 bases and 8 bases, there was a span of 12 bases. CDR3 length equals 12 residues. Germline-derived CDR1 and CDR2 are SNHLY and FYNNEI.

J is TRBJ2-7 and V is TRBV4-1, with 11 bases identical to TRBD1. CDR3 length equals 17 residues. Unmatched junction bases numbered 14, after V lost 3 bases and J lost 7 bases. Germline V gene data show CDR1 as MGHRA and CDR2 as YSYEKL. CDR3 protein: CASSQDPLGQGGKEQYF. DNA of the CDR3: TGCGCCAGCAGCCAGGACCCCCTGGGACAGGGGGGAAAAGAGCAGTACTTC.

This clonotype was seen more than once but under ten times. The chain couples TRBV11-1 to TRBJ2-7, with TRBD1 matching 10 bases. Germline CDR1 is SGHAT and CDR2 is FQDESV (reference sequence). Losses at the gene ends were 5 bases for V and 4 bases for J; bases not matched to a gene: 8. This CDR3 is 15 amino acids long. CDR3 sequence: CASSGKGQGPYEQYF. The CDR3 bases are TGTGCCAGCAGCGGAAAGGGACAGGGGCCTTACGAGCAGTACTTC.

This clonotype was counted at least ten times. The rearrangement links TRBV28 to TRBJ1-5; the D is unclear. Germline-derived CDR1 and CDR2 are MDHEN and SYDVKM. This CDR3 spans 12 amino acids. The V and J ends lost 8 bases and 5 bases respectively, with 10 bases between them. CDR3 loop: CASFILHQPQHF. The CDR3 DNA reads as TGTGCCAGCTTTATCCTGCATCAGCCCCAGCATTTT.

In its sample, this clonotype was seen many times. The rearrangement joins TRBV28 to TRBJ1-2; 12 bases map to TRBD1. CDR1 and CDR2 (germline): MDHEN, SYDVKM. The CDR3 runs 15 residues. V lost 4 bases and J lost 4; bases outside the gene matches: 4. The CDR3 region has the DNA TGTGCCAGCAGTTCGGGACAGGGGGCTTTCTATGGCTACACCTTC. This encodes CASSSGQGAFYGYTF.

This clonotype was seen a few times. This chain links TRBV29-1 with TRBJ1-2, with D possibly TRBD1 on 5 matching bases. The V gene lost 4 bases and the J gene lost 2 bases, with 8 bases spanning the gap. Germline CDR1 SQVTM, CDR2 ANQGSEA. This CDR3 has 12 residues. CDR3 region: CSVVWGNYGYTF. CDR3 bases: TGCAGCGTTGTGTGGGGGAACTATGGCTACACCTTC.

Only a few counts were recorded for this clonotype. This chain links TRBV4-1 with TRBJ2-1; 10 nucleotides match TRBD1. The J segment lost 6 bases and the V segment lost 5 bases, leaving 7 bases of the junction unmatched. There are 15 residues in the CDR3. The germline V gene has CDR1 MGHRA and CDR2 YSYEKL. The CDR3 DNA reads as TGCGCCAGCAGCGCGGGACAGGGGCCTATCAATGAGCAGTTCTTC. Its translation is CASSAGQGPINEQFF.

The gene calls are TRBV12-3 or TRBV12-4 and TRBJ1-2; D remains ambiguous. The germline V and J ends were trimmed by 3 bases and 6 bases, with 11 bases remaining between them. The CDR3 is 13 amino acids. CDR3 sequence reads: CASSFISGNGYTF. The CDR3 bases are TGTGCCAGCAGTTTTATATCGGGAAATGGCTACACCTTC.

This clonotype showed up many times. The V and J genes are TRBV18 and TRBJ2-5; D gene unclear. The V and J ends lost 2 bases and 4 bases respectively, with 5 bases between them. The CDR3 is 12 amino acids. From germline, CDR1 is KGHSH and CDR2 LQKENI. CDR3 bases: TGTGCCAGCTCACCATCTCTAGAGACCCAGTACTTC. Amino acid sequence: CASSPSLETQYF.

This clonotype was counted ten times or more. The chain combines TRBV12-3 or TRBV12-4 with TRBJ2-3; 7 nucleotides agree with TRBD2. V lost 1 base, J lost 0 bases, and 4 bases stayed unmatched. There are 16 residues in the CDR3. The CDR3 coding sequence is TGTGCCAGCAGTTTAGTCAGCGGGGTAAGCACAGATACGCAGTATTTT. Protein product: CASSLVSGVSTDTQYF.

This chain connects TRBV28 to TRBJ1-3, with 8 bases matching TRBD1. CDR1 is MDHEN and CDR2 is SYDVKM in the germline V gene. The CDR3 is 12 residues long. With 10 bases clipped from V and 7 bases from J, the junction kept 6 bases outside the gene matches. DNA of the CDR3: TGTGCCACCAGGACAGGGACGAACACCATATATTTT. As protein: CATRTGTNTIYF.

This clonotype was picked up many times. This chain connects TRBV27 to TRBJ2-1, with 8 bases lining up with TRBD1. The CDR3 contains 13 residues. Per the germline V gene, CDR1 is MNHEY and CDR2 is SMNVEV (reference sequence). V was pared by 5 bases and J by 7 bases, with 4 bases of the junction left unmatched. The CDR3 coding sequence is TGTGCCAGCAGTCTAGACAGGGGAAATGAGCAGTTCTTC. This translates into CASSLDRGNEQFF.